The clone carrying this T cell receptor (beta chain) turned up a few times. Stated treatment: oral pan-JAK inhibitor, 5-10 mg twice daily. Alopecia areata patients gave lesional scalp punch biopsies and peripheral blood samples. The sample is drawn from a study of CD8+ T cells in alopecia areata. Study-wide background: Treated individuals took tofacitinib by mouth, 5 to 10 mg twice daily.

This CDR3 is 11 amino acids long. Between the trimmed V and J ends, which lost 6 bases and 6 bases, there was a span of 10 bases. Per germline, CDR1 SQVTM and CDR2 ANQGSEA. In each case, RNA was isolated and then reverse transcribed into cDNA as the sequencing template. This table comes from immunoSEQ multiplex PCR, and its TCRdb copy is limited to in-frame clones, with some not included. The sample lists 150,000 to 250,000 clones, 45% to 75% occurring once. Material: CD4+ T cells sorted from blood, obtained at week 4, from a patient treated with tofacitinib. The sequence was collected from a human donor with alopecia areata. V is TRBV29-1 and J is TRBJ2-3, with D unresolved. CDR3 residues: CSVQLADTQYF. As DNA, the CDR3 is TGCAGCGTCCAGCTTGCCGATACGCAGTATTTT.